One and the same sample provided the 15 T cell receptor beta chains below, sequenced in a study of blood T cell repertoires in COVID-19. Sequencing was performed with immunoSEQ multiplex PCR; in TCRdb, only in-frame clones are kept and a portion is missing. The sample lists 250,000 to 350,000 clones, 86% occurring once. What was sequenced was peripheral blood. All receptors come from a woman under 40 with active or convalescent COVID-19.

This clone was seen a single time. This chain links TRBV5-5 with TRBJ2-3, with 7 bases identical to TRBD1. The CDR3 runs to 15 residues. CDR1 and CDR2 from the germline V gene are SGHKS and YYEKEE (reference sequence). V trimming: 6 bases; J trimming: 1 base; junction bases outside the gene matches: 8. CDR3 residues: CASTLLTGGTDTQYF. The CDR3 DNA sequence: TGTGCCAGCACCCTTCTTACAGGGGGCACAGATACGCAGTATTTT. The whole variable domain, remainder taken from reference TRBV5-5 and TRBJ2-3, is DAGVTQSPTHLIKTRGQQVTLRCSPISGHKSVSWYQQVLGQGPQFIFQYYEKEERGRGNFPDRFSARQFPNYSSELNVNALLLGDSALYLCASTLLTGGTDTQYFGPGTRLTVL.

The chain couples TRBV7-9 to TRBJ2-3; 12 bases are a match to TRBD2. V lost 4 bases and J lost 4; bases outside the gene matches: 3. CDR1 is SEHNR, CDR2 FQNEAQ, per germline (reference sequence). CDR3 length: 15 residues. The CDR3: CASSSTSGGPDTQYF. The CDR3 coding sequence is TGTGCCAGCAGCTCGACTAGCGGGGGCCCAGATACGCAGTATTTT.

This clone was seen only once. J is TRBJ2-1 and V is TRBV24-1; 8 positions match TRBD1. Germline trimming cut 3 bases from V and 4 bases from J; bases unmatched to any gene: 7. The CDR3 extends over 16 amino acids. Germline V gives CDR1 KGHDR, CDR2 SFDVKD. The CDR3 coding sequence is TGTGCCACCAGTGATCGACAGGGGTCGTATTACAATGAGCAGTTCTTC. Its translation: CATSDRQGSYYNEQFF.

CDR3 nucleotides: TGTGCCAGCAGCTTAGGGGACAGGGTTCTGAACACCGGGGAGCTGTTTTTT. This gives the protein CASSLGDRVLNTGELFF. V gene TRBV11-3 combines with J gene TRBJ2-2; 9 positions match TRBD1. Germline V gene lookup returns CDR1 SGHNT and CDR2 YENEEA. Trimming took 1 base from V and 1 from J; bases not matched to a gene: 4. The CDR3 spans 17 residues.

V and J are TRBV15 and TRBJ2-2, with TRBD1 identical over 10 bases. Germline loops: CDR1 LNHNV, CDR2 YYDKDF (reference sequence). There are 14 residues in the CDR3. With 8 bases clipped from V and 6 bases from J, the junction kept 6 bases outside the gene matches. The CDR3 loop reads CATGVGTGAGELFF. CDR3 bases: TGTGCCACCGGCGTAGGGACAGGGGCCGGGGAGCTGTTTTTT.

The chain carries TRBV24-1 and TRBJ2-7, with 12 bases lining up with TRBD2. Germline assignment: CDR1 KGHDR and CDR2 SFDVKD. Unmatched junction bases numbered 12, after V lost 5 bases and J lost 5 bases. The CDR3 is 17 amino acids. In nucleotides, the CDR3 is TGTGCCACCAGTGGCGGGACTAGCGGGTGGATTATGGACGAGCAGTACTTC. Translated, it gives CATSGGTSGWIMDEQYF.

The chain combines TRBV7-3 with TRBJ2-3; D might be TRBD2 (5 bases). V lost 5 bases and J lost 2, with 20 bases in between. The CDR3 covers 17 residues. Germline V CDR1 and CDR2: SGHTA, FQGTGA. CDR3 sequence (DNA): TGTGCCAGCAGCCCCCACGCCAGCGGCACACCCACAGATACGCAGTATTTT. Translating gives CASSPHASGTPTDTQYF.

The DNA for the CDR3 is TGTGCCAGCAGTTACTCCCCAGGTGGCTACACCTTC. Its translation: CASSYSPGGYTF. The chain employs TRBV6-5 and TRBJ1-2; the D is unclear. This CDR3 spans 12 amino acids. CDR1 is MNHEY, CDR2 SVGAGI, per germline. Trimming left V 0 bases short and J 7 bases short, with 6 bases between.

The chain combines TRBV7-8 with TRBJ1-1; TRBD1 is a possible D gene (6 bases). V lost 6 bases and J 4 bases, leaving 15 bases between the germline ends. The CDR3 contains 14 residues. Germline loops: CDR1 SGHVS, CDR2 FQNEAQ. The CDR3 bases are TGTGCCAGCAGGGATAACAGGGAGGGCACTGAAGCTTTCTTT. It yields the protein CASRDNREGTEAFF.

The chain uses TRBV6-2 or TRBV6-3 and TRBJ2-5; the match to TRBD1 covers 7 bases. The CDR3 runs 14 residues. The J segment lost 1 base and the V segment lost 4 bases, leaving 3 bases of the junction unmatched. The germline gives CDR1 MNHEY, CDR2 SVGEGT. DNA of the CDR3: TGTGCCAGCAGTTCCGGGACAGCCCAAGAGACCCAGTACTTC. Translating it yields CASSSGTAQETQYF.

The chain couples TRBV7-8 to TRBJ2-2, with D unresolved. The CDR3 loop spans 16 amino acids. Germline V gene data show CDR1 as SGHVS and CDR2 as FQNEAQ. V lost 5 bases and J 0 bases, leaving 13 bases between the germline ends. DNA of the CDR3: TGTGCCAGCAGCCTCAGGCGCCTCGCGAACACCGGGGAGCTGTTTTTT. This codes for CASSLRRLANTGELFF.

V usage is TRBV27 and J usage is TRBJ2-1; the D is unclear. The germline gives CDR1 MNHEY, CDR2 SMNVEV (reference sequence). This CDR3 region has 10 residues. V gave up 1 base and J gave up 12 bases, with 4 bases separating them. This CDR3 reads CASSLYSQFF. The CDR3 DNA reads TGTGCCAGCAGTTTATACTCGCAGTTCTTC.

V usage is TRBV4-3 and J usage is TRBJ2-1, with 8 bases fitting TRBD1. V lost 4 bases and J lost 8; bases outside the gene matches: 13. Germline loops: CDR1 LGHNA, CDR2 YSLEER. The CDR3 is 16 amino acids. CDR3 DNA: TGCGCCAGCAGCCTTTCTCCCGGGACAGGCGTCGATGAGCAGTTCTTC. It yields the protein CASSLSPGTGVDEQFF.

Details on this clone: An end of the junction does not agree with germline; a read error may underlie this. The gene calls are TRBV7-9 and TRBJ1-4; no reliable D call. This CDR3 contains 13 residues. CDR1 and CDR2 (germline): SEHNR, FQNEAQ (reference sequence). CDR3 loop: CASSLEPESPPRF. CDR3 in DNA: TGTGCCAGCAGCCTGGAGCCCGAGTCTCCTCCTCGTTTT.

The rearrangement joins TRBV28 to TRBJ2-5, with TRBD2 identical over 7 bases. After removal of 5 bases from V and 0 bases from J, the junction contained 12 bases not matched to a gene. CDR1 and CDR2 (germline): MDHEN, SYDVKM. This CDR3 is built from 17 residues. The CDR3 reads CASSTYLAVKYQETQYF. DNA of the CDR3: TGTGCCAGCAGTACATATCTAGCGGTCAAATACCAAGAGACCCAGTACTTC.